The clone carrying this TCR beta chain was seen only once. What it binds is unknown. Germline loops: CDR1 LGHNA, CDR2 YNFKEQ. CDR3 size: 17 residues. J lost 0 bases, V lost 4 bases, and 11 bases had no gene match. This entry is derived from a study of T cell repertoires in cytomegalovirus infection. TCRdb fed the reads into MiXCR, producing one record per CDR3 protein. The sample lists 90,000 to 130,000 distinct CDR3 sequences; roughly 9.1% were seen once. The sequence was collected from a human donor in good health (CMV status not recorded). Some clones in this sample may be carry-over from other donors' samples. The chain has TRBV4-2 and TRBJ2-5; 7 bases are a match to TRBD2. The sample consisted of PBMCs, sequenced either directly or after in vitro stimulation (not recorded which). CDR3 coding DNA: TGTGCCAGCAGCCTCGGAGGTAGCGGGTGGTACCAAGAGACCCAGTACTTC. Translating gives CASSLGGSGWYQETQYF.